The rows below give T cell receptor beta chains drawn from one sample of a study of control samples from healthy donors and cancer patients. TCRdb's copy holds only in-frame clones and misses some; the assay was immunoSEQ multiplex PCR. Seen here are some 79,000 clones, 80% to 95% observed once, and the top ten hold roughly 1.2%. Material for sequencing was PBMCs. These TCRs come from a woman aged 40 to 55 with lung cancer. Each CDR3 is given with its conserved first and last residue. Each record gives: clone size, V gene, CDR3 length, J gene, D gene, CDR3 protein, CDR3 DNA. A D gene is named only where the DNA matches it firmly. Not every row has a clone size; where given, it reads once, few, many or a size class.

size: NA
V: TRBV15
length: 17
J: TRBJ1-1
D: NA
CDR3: CATSFTAWWTPDTEAFF
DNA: TGTGCCACCAGCTTTACCGCCTGGTGGACCCCGGACACTGAAGCTTTCTTT

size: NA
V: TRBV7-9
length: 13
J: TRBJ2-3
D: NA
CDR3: CASSWAGTDTQYF
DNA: TGTGCCAGCAGCTGGGCGGGGACAGATACGCAGTATTTT

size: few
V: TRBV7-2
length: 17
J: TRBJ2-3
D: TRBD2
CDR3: CASSSGTSGGAIDTQYF
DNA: TGTGCCAGCAGCTCCGGGACTAGCGGGGGGGCCATAGATACGCAGTATTTT

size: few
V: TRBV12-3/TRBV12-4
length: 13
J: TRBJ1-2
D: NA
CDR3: CASSPGFYYGYTF
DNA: TGTGCCAGCAGCCCAGGGTTTTACTATGGCTACACCTTC

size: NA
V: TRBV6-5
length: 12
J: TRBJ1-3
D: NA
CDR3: CASRSSESTIYF
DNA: TGTGCCAGCAGGTCGTCTGAAAGCACCATATATTTT

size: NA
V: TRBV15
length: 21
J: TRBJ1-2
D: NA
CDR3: CATSKEQLRSTGSDTNYGYTF
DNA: TGTGCCACCAGCAAAGAGCAATTACGTTCCACGGGTTCGGATACTAACTATGGCTACACCTTC

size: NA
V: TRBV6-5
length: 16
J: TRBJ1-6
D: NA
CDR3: CASSYWVQGHNSPLHF
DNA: TGTGCCAGCAGTTACTGGGTTCAGGGGCATAATTCACCCCTCCACTTT

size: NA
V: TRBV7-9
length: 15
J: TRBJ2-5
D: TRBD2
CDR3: CASSFAGGGEETQYF
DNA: TGTGCCAGCAGCTTCGCGGGGGGCGGAGAAGAGACCCAGTACTTC

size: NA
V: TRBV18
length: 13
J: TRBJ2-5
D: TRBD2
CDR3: CASSPGREGTQYF
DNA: TGTGCCAGCTCACCAGGCCGGGAGGGGACCCAGTACTTC

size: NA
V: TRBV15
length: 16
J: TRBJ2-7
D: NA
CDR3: CATSRDGGGWVYEQYF
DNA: TGTGCCACCAGCAGAGATGGAGGGGGGTGGGTTTACGAGCAGTACTTC

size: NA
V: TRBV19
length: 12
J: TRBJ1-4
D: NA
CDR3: CATGQGFEKLFF
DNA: TGTGCCACGGGGCAGGGGTTTGAAAAACTGTTTTTT

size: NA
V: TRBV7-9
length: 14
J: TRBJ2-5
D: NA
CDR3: CASSRRLGVQTQYF
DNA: TGTGCCAGCAGCCGAAGGCTCGGGGTACAGACCCAGTACTTC

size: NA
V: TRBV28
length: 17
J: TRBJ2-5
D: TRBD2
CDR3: CASSSRTSGGFSGTQYF
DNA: TGTGCCAGCAGCTCCAGGACTAGCGGGGGTTTCTCAGGGACCCAGTACTTC

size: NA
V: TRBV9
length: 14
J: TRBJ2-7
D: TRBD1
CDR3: CASSARTGGNEQYF
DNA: TGTGCCAGCAGCGCCCGGACAGGGGGCAACGAGCAGTACTTC

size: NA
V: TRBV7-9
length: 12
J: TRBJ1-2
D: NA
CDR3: CASSLIGGGYTF
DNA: TGTGCCAGCAGCTTGATCGGGGGTGGCTACACCTTC

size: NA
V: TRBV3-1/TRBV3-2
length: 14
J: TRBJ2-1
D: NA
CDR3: CASSQHGVYNEQFF
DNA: TGTGCCAGCAGTCAGCATGGAGTATACAATGAGCAGTTCTTC

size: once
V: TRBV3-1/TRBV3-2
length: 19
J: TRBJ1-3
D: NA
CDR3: CASSPFPPGYPLDGNTIYF
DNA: TGTGCCAGCAGCCCTTTTCCCCCAGGGTACCCCCTAGATGGAAACACCATATATTTT

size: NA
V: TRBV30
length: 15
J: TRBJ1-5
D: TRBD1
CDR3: CAWSEGTGANQPQHF
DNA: TGTGCCTGGAGTGAGGGGACAGGAGCAAATCAGCCCCAGCATTTT

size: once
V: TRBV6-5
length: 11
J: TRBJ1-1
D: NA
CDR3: CASSQGGPAFF
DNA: TGTGCCAGCAGCCAGGGAGGCCCGGCTTTCTTT

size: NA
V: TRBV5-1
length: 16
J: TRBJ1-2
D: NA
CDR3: CASSLIGNGQDYGYTF
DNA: TGCGCCAGCAGCTTGATCGGAAATGGCCAGGACTATGGCTACACCTTC

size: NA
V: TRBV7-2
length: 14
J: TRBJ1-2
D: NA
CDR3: CASSLSGAIYGYTF
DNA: TGTGCCAGCAGCTTGTCAGGGGCGATTTATGGCTACACCTTC

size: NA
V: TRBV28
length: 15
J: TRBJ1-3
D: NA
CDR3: CASSSLTVSGNTIYF
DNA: TGTGCCAGCAGTTCCTTGACAGTGTCTGGAAACACCATATATTTT

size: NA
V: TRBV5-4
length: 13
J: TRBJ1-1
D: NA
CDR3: CASSFGGVTEAFF
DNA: TGTGCCAGCAGCTTTGGGGGTGTTACTGAAGCTTTCTTT

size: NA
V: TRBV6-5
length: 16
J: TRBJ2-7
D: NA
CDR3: CASSWGARTDTYEQYF
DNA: TGTGCCAGCAGTTGGGGCGCAAGGACGGATACCTACGAGCAGTACTTC

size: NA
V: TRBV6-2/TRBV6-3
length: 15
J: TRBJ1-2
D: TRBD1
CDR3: CASSYSQGADYGYTF
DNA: TGTGCCAGCAGTTACTCGCAGGGGGCGGACTATGGCTACACCTTC

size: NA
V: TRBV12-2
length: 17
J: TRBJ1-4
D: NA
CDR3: CASRLAPPRAYNEKLFF
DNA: TGTGCAAGTCGCTTAGCGCCCCCCAGGGCTTATAATGAAAAACTGTTTTTT

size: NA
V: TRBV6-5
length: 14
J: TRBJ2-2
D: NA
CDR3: CASSYSTNTGELFF
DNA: TGTGCCAGCAGTTACAGCACGAACACCGGGGAGCTGTTTTTT

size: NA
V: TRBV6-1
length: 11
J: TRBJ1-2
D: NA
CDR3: CASSDYNGYTF
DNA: TGTGCCAGCAGTGATTATAATGGCTACACCTTC

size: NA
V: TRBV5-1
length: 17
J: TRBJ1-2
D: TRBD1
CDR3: CASSFFGRTGPNYGYTF
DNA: TGCGCCAGCAGCTTTTTCGGAAGGACAGGGCCTAACTATGGCTACACCTTC

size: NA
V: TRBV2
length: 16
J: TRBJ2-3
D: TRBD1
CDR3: CASSRVGQGWTDTQYF
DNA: TGTGCCAGCAGCCGGGTAGGACAGGGGTGGACAGATACGCAGTATTTT

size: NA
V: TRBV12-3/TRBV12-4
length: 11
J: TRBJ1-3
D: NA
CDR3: CARSIGDTIYF
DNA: TGTGCCCGGTCAATAGGGGACACCATATATTTT

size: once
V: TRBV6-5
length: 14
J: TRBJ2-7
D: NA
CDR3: CASSLGSGSYEQYF
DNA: TGTGCCAGCAGTTTGGGGTCGGGCTCCTACGAGCAGTACTTC

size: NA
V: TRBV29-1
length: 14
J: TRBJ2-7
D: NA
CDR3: CSVGSRLSPLEQYF
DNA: TGCAGCGTCGGTAGCCGACTTAGTCCCCTCGAGCAGTACTTC

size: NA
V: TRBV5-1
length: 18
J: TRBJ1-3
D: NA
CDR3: CASSSATHPGSSGNTIYF
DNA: TGCGCCAGCAGCTCTGCCACCCACCCCGGTAGCTCTGGAAACACCATATATTTT

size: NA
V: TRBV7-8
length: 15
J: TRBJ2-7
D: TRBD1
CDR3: CASSQPGQGIFEQYF
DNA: TGTGCCAGCAGCCAGCCGGGACAGGGGATCTTCGAGCAGTACTTC

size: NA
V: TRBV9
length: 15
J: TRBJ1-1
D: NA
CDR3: CASSGRRNPNTEAFF
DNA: TGTGCCAGCAGTGGGCGGAGGAACCCGAACACTGAAGCTTTCTTT

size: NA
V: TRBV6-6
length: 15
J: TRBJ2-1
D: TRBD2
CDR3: CASRSLAGAYNEQFF
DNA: TGTGCCAGCAGGTCACTAGCGGGGGCTTACAATGAGCAGTTCTTC

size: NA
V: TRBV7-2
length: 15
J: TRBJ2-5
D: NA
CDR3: CASSPGPHTGETQYF
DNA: TGTGCCAGCAGTCCGGGACCTCACACCGGAGAGACCCAGTACTTC

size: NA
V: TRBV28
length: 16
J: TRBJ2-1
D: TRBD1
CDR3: CASSWADRGIYNEQFF
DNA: TGTGCCAGCAGCTGGGCCGACAGGGGGATCTACAATGAGCAGTTCTTC

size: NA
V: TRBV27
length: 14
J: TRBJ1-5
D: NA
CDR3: CASSLPGSNQPQHF
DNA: TGTGCCAGCAGTTTACCCGGTAGCAATCAGCCCCAGCATTTT

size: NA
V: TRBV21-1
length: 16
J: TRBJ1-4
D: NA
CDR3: CASSRAPGQLYEKLFF
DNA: TGTGCCAGCAGCAGGGCCCCGGGACAGCTTTATGAAAAACTGTTTTTT

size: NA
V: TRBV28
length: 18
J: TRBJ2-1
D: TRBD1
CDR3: CASSQPLGQGGTSNEQFF
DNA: TGTGCCAGCAGTCAACCTCTAGGACAGGGCGGTACGAGCAATGAGCAGTTCTTC

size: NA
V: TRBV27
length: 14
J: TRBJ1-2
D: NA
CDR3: CASSLSTGLGGYTF
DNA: TGTGCCAGCAGTTTATCAACAGGTCTCGGTGGCTACACCTTC

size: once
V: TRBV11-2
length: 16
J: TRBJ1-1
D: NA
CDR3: CASSLDTWQWNTEAFF
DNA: TGTGCCAGCAGCTTAGATACATGGCAGTGGAACACTGAAGCTTTCTTT

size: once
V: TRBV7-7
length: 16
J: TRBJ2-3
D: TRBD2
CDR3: CASSPLAGGSTDTQYF
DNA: TGTGCTAGCAGCCCACTAGCGGGGGGTAGCACAGATACGCAGTATTTT

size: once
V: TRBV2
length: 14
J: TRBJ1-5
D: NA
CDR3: CASREGFSNQPQHF
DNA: TGTGCCAGCAGGGAGGGATTTAGCAATCAGCCCCAGCATTTT

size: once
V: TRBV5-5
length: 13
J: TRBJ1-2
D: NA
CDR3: CASSLIAERRYTF
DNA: TGTGCCAGCAGCTTGATAGCCGAAAGACGCTACACCTTC

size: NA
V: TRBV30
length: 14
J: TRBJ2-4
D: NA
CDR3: CAWSRGSSKNIQYF
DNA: TGTGCCTGGAGTAGGGGGTCTTCCAAAAACATTCAGTACTTC

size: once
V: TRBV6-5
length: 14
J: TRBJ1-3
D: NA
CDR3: CASSYSRAGNTIYF
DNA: TGTGCCAGCAGTTACTCAAGGGCTGGAAACACCATATATTTT

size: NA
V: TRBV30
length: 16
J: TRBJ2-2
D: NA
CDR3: CAWTPDGGSYTGELFF
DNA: TGTGCCTGGACCCCGGATGGGGGATCTTACACCGGGGAGCTGTTTTTT

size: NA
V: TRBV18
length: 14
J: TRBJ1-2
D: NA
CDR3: CASSPVAENYGYTF
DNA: TGTGCCAGCTCACCGGTCGCTGAAAACTATGGCTACACCTTC

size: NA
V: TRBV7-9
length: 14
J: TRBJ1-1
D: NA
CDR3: CAIQGGPENTEAFF
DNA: TGTGCCATTCAGGGTGGTCCTGAGAACACTGAAGCTTTCTTT

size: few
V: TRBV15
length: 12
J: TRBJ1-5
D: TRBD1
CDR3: CATSRDQGGQHF
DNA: TGTGCCACCAGCAGAGATCAGGGGGGCCAGCATTTT

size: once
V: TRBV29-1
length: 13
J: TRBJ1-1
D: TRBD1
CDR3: CSARTGEATEAFF
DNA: TGCAGCGCCAGGACAGGGGAGGCCACTGAAGCTTTCTTT

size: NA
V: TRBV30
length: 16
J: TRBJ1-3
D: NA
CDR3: CAWKANLRIAGNTIYF
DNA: TGTGCCTGGAAAGCCAATCTAAGGATCGCTGGAAACACCATATATTTT

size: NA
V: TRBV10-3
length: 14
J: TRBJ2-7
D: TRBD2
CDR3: CAISPRLAGDEQYF
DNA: TGTGCCATCAGTCCCCGACTAGCGGGGGACGAGCAGTACTTC

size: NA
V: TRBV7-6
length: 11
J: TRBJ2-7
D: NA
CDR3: CASSSFYEQYF
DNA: TGTGCCAGCAGCTCCTTTTACGAGCAGTACTTC

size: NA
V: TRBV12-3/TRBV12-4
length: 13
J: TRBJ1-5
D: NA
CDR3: CASSLGGAQPQHF
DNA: TGTGCCAGCAGTTTAGGGGGTGCTCAGCCCCAGCATTTT

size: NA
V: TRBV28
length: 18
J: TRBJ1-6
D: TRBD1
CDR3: CASMIRGQGGSYNSPLHF
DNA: TGTGCCAGCATGATTAGGGGACAGGGGGGTTCCTATAATTCACCCCTCCACTTT